The entry that follows covers one TCR beta chain sequence. Its cognate antigen is unknown. This sample was included in a study of cytomegalovirus exposure and HLA in healthy donors. Notes on the study in general: Earlier results showed most TCR beta V segments being productive about 90% or about 30% of the time. Among CMV-associated TCR beta chains, most appeared HLA-restricted in a later analysis. Reportedly, a later analysis found an Asian-associated ancestry cluster had fewer N-insertions than the roughly 700-donor mean.

There are 14 residues in the CDR3. CDR1 and CDR2 (germline): SGDLS, YYNGEE. The V gene lost 0 bases and the J gene lost 0 bases, with 7 bases spanning the gap. PCR involved 60 Vbeta and 13 Jbeta primers. Generated by immunoSEQ multiplex PCR, the TCRdb table keeps only in-frame clones and is missing some. The sample records around 200,000 clones, around 74% being singletons. This receptor was obtained from a female donor in good health and CMV-seronegative. The chain couples TRBV9 to TRBJ2-7; a possible D gene is TRBD2 (5 bases). Source material: PBMCs. CDR3 DNA sequence: TGTGCCAGCAGCGTAGTAGGGAGCTCCTACGAGCAGTACTTC. As protein: CASSVVGSSYEQYF.